The source of this T cell receptor beta chain is a study of CD8+ T cells in alopecia areata. Turning to the study itself: Treated individuals took tofacitinib by mouth, 5 to 10 mg twice daily. Tofacitinib ran for 6 to 18 months before 6 months off drug.

The CDR3 is made up of 15 amino acids. Germline V gives CDR1 MNHEY, CDR2 SVGAGI. V lost 6 bases to trimming and J lost 2 bases; unmatched junction nucleotides: 9. Sequencing relied on a cDNA template that was reverse transcribed from extracted RNA. Sequenced by immunoSEQ multiplex PCR; TCRdb stores in-frame clones only, minus some. The sample holds more than 100,000 clones; over 50% are singletons and the top ten take 4.5% to 5.5%. This sequence joins TRBV6-5 and TRBJ1-1, with 7 bases that match TRBD1. This clonotype was sampled from a human donor with alopecia areata. The material was CD4+ T cells sorted from blood, obtained at week 0. The CDR3 nucleotides are TGTGCCAGCAGCGACCCGGACAGGTCTAACACTGAAGCTTTCTTT. Translation gives CASSDPDRSNTEAFF.